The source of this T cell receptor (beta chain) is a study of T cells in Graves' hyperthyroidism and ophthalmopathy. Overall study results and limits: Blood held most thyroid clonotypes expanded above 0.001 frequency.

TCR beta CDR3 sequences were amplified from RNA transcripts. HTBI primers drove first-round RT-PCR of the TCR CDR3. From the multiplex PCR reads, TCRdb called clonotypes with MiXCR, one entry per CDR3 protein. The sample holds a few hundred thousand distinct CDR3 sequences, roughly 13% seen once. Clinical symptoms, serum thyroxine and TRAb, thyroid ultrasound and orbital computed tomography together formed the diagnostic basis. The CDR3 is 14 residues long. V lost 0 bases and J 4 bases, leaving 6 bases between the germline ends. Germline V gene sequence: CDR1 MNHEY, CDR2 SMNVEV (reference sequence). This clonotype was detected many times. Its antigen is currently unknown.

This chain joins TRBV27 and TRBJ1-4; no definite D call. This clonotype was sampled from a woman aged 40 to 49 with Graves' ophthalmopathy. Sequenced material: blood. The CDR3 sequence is CASSLSSLNEKLFF. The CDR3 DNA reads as TGTGCCAGCAGTTTATCTTCCCTTAATGAAAAACTGTTTTTT. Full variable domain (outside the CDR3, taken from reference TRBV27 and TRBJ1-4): EAQVTQNPRYLITVTGKKLTVTCSQNMNHEYMSWYRQDPGLGLRQIYYSMNVEVTDKGDVPEGYKVSRKEKRNFPLILESPSPNQTSLYFCASSLSSLNEKLFFGSGTQLSVL.